The source of this T cell receptor beta chain is a study of naive and memory T cell subsets. The length of the CDR3 is 11 residues. The V gene lost 7 bases and the J gene lost 1 base, with 5 bases spanning the gap. Per the germline V gene, CDR1 is MNHNS and CDR2 is SASEGT. The table lists this clonotype with a few counts. An equimolar mix of two oligonucleotides served as the beta constant-region primer for TRBC1 and TRBC2. TCRdb passed the UMI-ligation and nested PCR reads through MiXCR, listing each CDR3 protein once. The sample has around 160,000 distinct CDR3 sequences; 15% to 20% are singletons. The chain carries TRBV6-1 and TRBJ2-7; no clear D gene. The specimen was naive CD4+ T cells from blood. The TCR comes from a human donor in good health. The CDR3, as DNA: TGTGCCAGCACCCTTTCCTACGAGCAGTACTTC. Residues: CASTLSYEQYF.